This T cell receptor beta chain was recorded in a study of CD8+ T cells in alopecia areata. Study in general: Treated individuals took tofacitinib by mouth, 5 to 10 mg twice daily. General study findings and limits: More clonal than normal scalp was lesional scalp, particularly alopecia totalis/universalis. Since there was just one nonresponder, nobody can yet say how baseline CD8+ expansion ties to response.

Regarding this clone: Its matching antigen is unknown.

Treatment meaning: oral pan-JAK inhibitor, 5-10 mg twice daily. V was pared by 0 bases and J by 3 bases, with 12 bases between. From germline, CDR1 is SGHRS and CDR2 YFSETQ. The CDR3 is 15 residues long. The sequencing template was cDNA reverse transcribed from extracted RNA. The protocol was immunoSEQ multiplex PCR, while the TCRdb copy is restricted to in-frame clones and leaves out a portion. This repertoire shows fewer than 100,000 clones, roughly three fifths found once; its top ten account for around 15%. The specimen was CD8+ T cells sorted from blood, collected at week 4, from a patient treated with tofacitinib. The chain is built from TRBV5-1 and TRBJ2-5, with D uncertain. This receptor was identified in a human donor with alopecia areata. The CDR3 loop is CASSLAGRVKETQYF. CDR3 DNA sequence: TGCGCCAGCAGCTTGGCGGGTCGGGTCAAAGAGACCCAGTACTTC.